The clone carrying this T cell receptor beta chain showed up just a few times. Its target is not known. Regarding time point: week 23, last vaccination. Every vaccine dose comprised 300 ug of mutant IDH1 20-mer peptide plus topical imiquimod. The germline V gene encodes CDR1 GTSNPN and CDR2 SVGIG (reference sequence). V was pared by 1 base and J by 5 bases, with 5 bases between. The CDR3 covers 11 residues. This sample is part of a study of a mutant IDH1 vaccine in newly diagnosed glioma. The assay was immunoSEQ multiplex PCR, and TCRdb's table has in-frame clones only and misses some. The sample holds approximately 57,000 clones, around 80% seen once.

This sample comprised PBMCs, obtained from a glioma patient whose treatment included an IDH1 peptide vaccine. The rearrangement uses TRBV30 and TRBJ1-2, with D uncertain. This clonotype was sampled from a woman between 35 and 50 years old with glioma. Some clones in this sample may be carry-over from other donors' samples. The CDR3 nucleotides read TGTGCCTGGAGTGGTCGGTATGGCTACACCTTC. Translating gives CAWSGRYGYTF.